This T cell receptor beta chain was recorded in a study of blood T cells in healthy people across ages. The authors ran a second PCR of about 7 to 11 cycles using a sample-barcoded 5' primer and a J-beta primer mix. Every cDNA molecule carried a tag from a template-switch adaptor bearing 12 random nucleotides. TCRdb used MiXCR to reprocess the 5' RACE reads, holding one entry per CDR3 protein. The table includes about 900,000 distinct CDR3 sequences, less than 80% detected once. Samples each had at least 6 micrograms of total RNA extracted. Germline V gene lookup returns CDR1 LGHNA and CDR2 YSLEER. This CDR3 region has 13 residues.

This rearrangement joins TRBV4-3 to TRBJ2-1; D is perhaps TRBD1 or TRBD2 (6 bases each). The assigned J gene may be wrong: the sequence end matches TRBJ2-7 better. The source material was blood. This receptor was taken from a man aged 30-40 years in good health. CDR3 loop: CASSRKEGVKQYF. The CDR3 nucleotides read TGCGCCAGCAGCCGCAAGGAGGGGGTCAAGCAGTACTTC.